This T cell receptor (beta chain) was profiled in a study of tumor and adjacent non-tumor tissue in lung cancer. The CDR3 extends over 12 amino acids. Germline lookup yields CDR1 MNHEY and CDR2 SVGEGT. Comment on this clonotype: One junction end does not reproduce the germline sequence, and a read error may be involved.

A modified ARM-PCR protocol with three rounds of nested PCR amplified TCRbeta. TCRdb reanalysed the multiplex PCR reads using MiXCR and keeps one entry per CDR3 protein. The data contain 70,000 to 95,000 distinct CDR3 sequences, over 65% of them singletons. This sample's RNA came from whole unsorted tissue. Distant lung tissue was collected more than 3 cm away from the tumor edge. The material sequenced was distant non-tumor lung tissue. This TCR was sampled from a man between 65 and 85 years old with non-small cell lung cancer. The chain recombines TRBV6-2 or TRBV6-3 with TRBJ2-3; D is possibly TRBD2 (5 bases). As DNA, the CDR3 is TGTGTCAGCAACAGTTCGGGGAATACGCAGTATTTT. Translating it yields CVSNSSGNTQYF.